These T cell receptor beta chains were read from a single sample in a study of monozygotic twins with inflammatory bowel disease. Reanalyzing the 5' RACE reads, TCRdb keeps one entry per CDR3 protein, without DNA. Its listing shows about 300,000 distinct CDR3 sequences. The specimen was blood. All receptors derive from a human donor with ulcerative colitis or Crohn's disease, or a healthy co-twin of an affected twin (not recorded which). Both conserved end residues are part of each CDR3.

TRBJ2-2,TRBV6-5,CASSYWGQGDTGELFF
TRBJ1-4,TRBV27,CASSPRQVWEEKLFF
TRBJ1-2,TRBV5-1,CASSSNSGASYGYTF
TRBJ1-1,TRBV20-1,CSANKKNTEAFF
TRBJ2-1,TRBV24-1,CATRHRDGYNEQFF
TRBJ2-1,TRBV15,CATSGRTSGFYNEQFF
TRBJ1-3,TRBV5-1,CAILLGNTIYF
TRBJ2-7,TRBV12-3/TRBV12-4,CASSFFSPSYEQYF
TRBJ1-6,TRBV5-1,CASSLASGTGNIAHF
TRBJ1-4,TRBV7-9,CASSRTVNEKLFF
TRBJ1-1,TRBV12-3/TRBV12-4,CASSLSSGLGHRAFF
TRBJ1-5,TRBV5-1,CASSPWDKENQPQHF
TRBJ2-5,TRBV5-1,CASSLEGQGIGTQYF
TRBJ2-7,TRBV9,CASSGWDSSYEQYF
TRBJ2-3,TRBV12-3/TRBV12-4,CASSSDRVRPDTQYF
TRBJ2-5,TRBV4-1,CSDPTGPQETQYF
TRBJ2-7,TRBV7-9,CASSFSGRSYEQYF
TRBJ2-7,TRBV28,CASSSLNRGIDEQYF
TRBJ2-3,TRBV20-1,CSATSSVDTQYF
TRBJ2-4,TRBV6-1,CASSPNRDRFHIQYF
TRBJ2-3,TRBV7-8,CASSLLGGTTDTQYF
TRBJ1-2,TRBV12-3/TRBV12-4,CASSPRGDYGYTF
TRBJ2-1,TRBV5-1,CASSLWDRESDEQFF
TRBJ2-4,TRBV6-1,CASRLTGESAKNIQYF
TRBJ1-3,TRBV15,CATSDIGRSVSGNTIYF
TRBJ2-1,TRBV20-1,CTALTSGRTNEQFF
TRBJ2-1,TRBV24-1,CATSDSSGLRSYNEQFF
TRBJ2-3,TRBV7-9,CASSLRGGGTVDTQYF
TRBJ1-6,TRBV20-1,CSARLGSYNSPLHF
TRBJ2-5,TRBV7-8,CASSPSSGGQETQYF
TRBJ2-3,TRBV30,CAWRPSGTDTQYF
TRBJ2-2,TRBV12-3/TRBV12-4,CASRLRIGGELFF
TRBJ2-7,TRBV18,CASSPRAAGVGEQYF
TRBJ1-1,TRBV6-1,CASSEVRDTEAFF
TRBJ2-1,TRBV28,CASSPQIGEQFF
TRBJ2-3,TRBV7-2,CASMWGGSSDTQYF
TRBJ2-5,TRBV18,CASSQQGRETQYF
TRBJ2-7,TRBV7-9,CASSRTVRRHF
TRBJ1-5,TRBV12-3/TRBV12-4,CASGGTLYSNQPQHF
TRBJ2-1,TRBV5-1,CASTPGTSGINFGNEQFF
TRBJ2-7,TRBV7-7,CASSLSGSSNEQYF
TRBJ2-7,TRBV5-1,CASSTGDRGYEQYF
TRBJ2-1,TRBV7-2,CASSPTTNDEQFF
TRBJ2-7,TRBV24-1,CATSDLVAGTYEQYF
TRBJ2-3,TRBV20-1,CSAKRAGTDTQYF
TRBJ2-7,TRBV7-2,CASSLELGGQYF
TRBJ2-7,TRBV6-2/TRBV6-3,CASTRTLNEQYF
TRBJ2-7,TRBV7-2,CASSLVGLAGAPSEQYF
TRBJ2-5,TRBV6-2/TRBV6-3,CASSSQVGGYQETQYF
TRBJ1-5,TRBV7-2,CASRGQGNQPQHF
TRBJ2-2,TRBV28,CASSFRGYTGELFF